The present T cell receptor beta chain was sequenced within a study of T cells in tuberculosis. Time point noted: new active TB diagnosis, blood taken before or within 7 days of starting treatment. Tuberculosis was confirmed by positive sputum smear and/or M. tuberculosis culture. The data were produced by immunoSEQ multiplex PCR, yet TCRdb's version contains in-frame clones alone and is incomplete. The sample lists about 49,000 clones, roughly 96% occurring once. The germline V and J ends were trimmed by 4 bases and 4 bases, with 5 bases remaining between them. Germline CDR1 is MNHNS and CDR2 is SASEGT. The CDR3 loop spans 12 amino acids.

Here the sequenced sample was PBMCs, taken at tuberculosis diagnosis. The chain carries TRBV6-1 and TRBJ2-1; D is uncertain. The clonotype originates from an adult with tuberculosis. CDR3: CASSAGYNEQFF. As DNA, the CDR3 is TGTGCCAGCAGTGCAGGTTACAATGAGCAGTTCTTC.